This record looks at one TCR beta chain sequence and its context. Exclusion criteria comprised uncontrolled infection, other autoimmune disease, pregnancy or lactation. The record originates from a study of T cells in Graves' hyperthyroidism and ophthalmopathy. Study context: The blood sample was taken at first diagnosis, before treatment began.

Regions amplified from RNA transcripts were the TCR beta CDR3 regions. HTBI primers were the set used in a first-round RT-PCR of the TCR CDR3. TCRdb redid the calling of the multiplex PCR reads with MiXCR, one entry per CDR3 protein. Here the sample spans around 520,000 distinct CDR3 sequences, less than 15% being singletons. V gave up 6 bases and J gave up 3 bases; unmatched junction bases: 15. The CDR3 totals 18 residues. From germline, CDR1 is MDHEN and CDR2 SYDVKM. The TCR sequence derives from a middle-aged woman with Graves' hyperthyroidism. Material: blood. V usage is TRBV28 and J usage is TRBJ2-1, with 9 bases that match TRBD2. In DNA form, the CDR3 reads TGTGCCAGCAGCAAAAAAAAGATGGGACTAGCTTTCTACAATGAGCAGTTCTTC. Its protein product is CASSKKKMGLAFYNEQFF. Filled out from reference TRBV28 and TRBJ2-1, the complete variable domain reads DVKVTQSSRYLVKRTGEKVFLECVQDMDHENMFWYRQDPGLGLRLIYFSYDVKMKEKGDIPEGYSVSREKKERFSLILESASTNQTSMYLCASSKKKMGLAFYNEQFFGPGTRLTVL.